The next 11 T cell receptor beta chains were all read from a single sample in a study of blood T cell repertoires in COVID-19. The repertoire was sequenced with immunoSEQ multiplex PCR; TCRdb's copy has only in-frame clones and lacks some. The sample includes about 160,000 clones, 80% to 90% of them seen just once. Sequenced input: peripheral blood. These receptors were taken from a woman between 50 and 59 years old with COVID-19, enrolled during active disease.

The chain joins TRBV7-9 to TRBJ2-1, with TRBD2 matching over 12 bases. J lost 8 bases, V lost 11 bases, and 13 bases had no gene match. Germline V gene sequence: CDR1 SEHNR, CDR2 FQNEAQ (reference sequence). This CDR3 spans 15 amino acids. Here the CDR3 DNA reads TGTGCCCTTAACCCTAGCGGGGGGGTCTTGGATGAGCAGTTCTTC. This gives the protein CALNPSGGVLDEQFF.

This clone was counted once. The chain uses TRBV10-1 and TRBJ1-1, with TRBD1 identical over 7 bases. The trim removed 3 bases at V and 5 bases at J, leaving 3 bases unmatched. The CDR3 sequence is 13 residues long. Germline CDR1 and CDR2: WNHNN and SYGVQD (reference sequence). The CDR3 DNA reads TGCGCCAGCAGTGACCCAGGGGGGACTGAAGCTTTCTTT. Encoded protein: CASSDPGGTEAFF.

The rearrangement joins TRBV5-1 to TRBJ1-2, with 9 bases that match TRBD1. Trimming at V came to 3 bases and at J to 4 bases, leaving 10 bases not matched to a gene. CDR1 SGHRS and CDR2 YFSETQ come from the germline V gene. This CDR3 comprises 16 residues. The CDR3 protein is CASSSPDRGSGYGYTF. CDR3 DNA sequence: TGCGCCAGCAGCTCCCCGGACAGGGGAAGTGGCTATGGCTACACCTTC.

The chain has TRBV5-1 and TRBJ2-3, with no clear D. Per the germline V gene, CDR1 is SGHRS and CDR2 is YFSETQ. The germline V and J ends were trimmed by 1 base and 0 bases, with 24 bases remaining between them. The CDR3 is made up of 20 amino acids. The CDR3 spells CASSLYLGRPIVLSTDTQYF. The CDR3 DNA reads TGCGCCAGCAGCTTGTACCTGGGCAGGCCTATCGTACTTAGCACAGATACGCAGTATTTT. The whole variable domain, filled in from reference TRBV5-1 and TRBJ2-3, reads KAGVTQTPRYLIKTRGQQVTLSCSPISGHRSVSWYQQTPGQGLQFLFEYFSETQRNKGNFPGRFSGRQFSNSRSEMNVSTLELGDSALYLCASSLYLGRPIVLSTDTQYFGPGTRLTVL.

V and J are TRBV7-3 and TRBJ2-7; maybe TRBD1 (6 bases). The germline CDR1 and CDR2 sequences are SGHTA and FQGTGA. The CDR3 length is 15 residues. V was shortened by 1 base and J by 3 bases, with 13 bases between the two germline ends. In nucleotides, the CDR3 is TGTGCCAGCAGCTTAATGTCGGGACAAAGCTACGAGCAGTACTTC. It translates to CASSLMSGQSYEQYF.

The chain joins TRBV4-1 to TRBJ2-5, with D hard to call. Trimming took off 3 bases at V and 2 bases at J, with 10 bases between the two ends. Germline CDR1 is MGHRA and CDR2 is YSYEKL. The CDR3 length is 14 residues. The CDR3 loop reads CASSHPIQQETQYF. CDR3 sequence (DNA): TGCGCCAGCAGCCATCCGATTCAGCAAGAGACCCAGTACTTC.

This chain joins TRBV27 and TRBJ1-3, with D possibly being TRBD1 (5 bases). V lost 6 bases to trimming and J lost 1 base, with 10 bases between them. The germline CDR1 and CDR2 sequences are MNHEY and SMNVEV (reference sequence). CDR3 length: 14 residues. The CDR3 here is CASRPQGSGNTIYF. The CDR3 coding sequence is TGTGCCAGCAGACCCCAGGGTTCTGGAAACACCATATATTTT.

This rearrangement joins TRBV7-2 to TRBJ2-1, with TRBD2 matching 10 bases. This CDR3 is 15 amino acids long. Germline CDR1 reads SGHTA; CDR2 reads FQGNSA. V trimming: 4 bases; J trimming: 7 bases; junction bases outside the gene matches: 7. The CDR3 here is CASSSSGGAKNEQFF. CDR3 in DNA: TGTGCCAGCAGCTCAAGCGGGGGGGCTAAGAATGAGCAGTTCTTC. The full variable domain, with the rest looked up from reference TRBV7-2 and TRBJ2-1, is GAGVSQSPSNKVTEKGKDVELRCDPISGHTALYWYRQSLGQGLEFLIYFQGNSAPDKSGLPSDRFSAERTGGSVSTLTIQRTQQEDSAVYLCASSSSGGAKNEQFFGPGTRLTVL.

The chain links TRBV5-1 to TRBJ2-1; D uncertain. Trimming pared 0 bases from V and 6 bases from J, leaving 13 bases between. From germline, CDR1 is SGHRS and CDR2 YFSETQ. The CDR3 extends over 15 amino acids. CDR3 nucleotide sequence: TGCGCCAGCAGCTTGGGGCAGGCAGGCCTCAATGAGCAGTTCTTC. Translation gives CASSLGQAGLNEQFF. The full variable domain, rest sourced from reference TRBV5-1 and TRBJ2-1, is KAGVTQTPRYLIKTRGQQVTLSCSPISGHRSVSWYQQTPGQGLQFLFEYFSETQRNKGNFPGRFSGRQFSNSRSEMNVSTLELGDSALYLCASSLGQAGLNEQFFGPGTRLTVL.

The chain carries TRBV7-2 and TRBJ2-5; TRBD1 is a possible D gene (6 bases). Germline V gene data show CDR1 as SGHTA and CDR2 as FQGNSA. Trimming removed 2 bases at V and 2 bases at J, with 12 bases between. The CDR3 is 15 amino acids. This chain's CDR3 is CASSLIGGPQETQYF. CDR3 bases: TGTGCCAGCAGCTTAATAGGGGGACCACAAGAGACCCAGTACTTC.

This rearrangement joins TRBV29-1 to TRBJ1-1; 9 bases map to TRBD1. Germline V CDR1 and CDR2: SQVTM, ANQGSEA. This CDR3 has 13 residues. V shed 7 bases, J shed 4 bases, and the junction held 7 bases outside the gene matches. This chain's CDR3 is CSAGQGSGTEAFF. The CDR3, as DNA: TGCAGCGCCGGACAGGGGTCGGGCACTGAAGCTTTCTTT.